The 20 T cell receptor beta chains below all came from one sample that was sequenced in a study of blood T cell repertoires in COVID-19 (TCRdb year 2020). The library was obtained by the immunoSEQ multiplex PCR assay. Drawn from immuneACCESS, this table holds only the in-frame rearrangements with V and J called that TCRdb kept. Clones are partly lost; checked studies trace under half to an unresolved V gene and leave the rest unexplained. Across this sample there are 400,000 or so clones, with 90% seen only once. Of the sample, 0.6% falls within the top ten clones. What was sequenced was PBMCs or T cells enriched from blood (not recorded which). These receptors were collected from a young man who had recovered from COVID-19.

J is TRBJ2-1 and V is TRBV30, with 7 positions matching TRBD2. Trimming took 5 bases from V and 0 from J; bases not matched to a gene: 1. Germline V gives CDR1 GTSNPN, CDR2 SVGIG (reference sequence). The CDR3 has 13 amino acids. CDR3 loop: CAWGGSSYNEQFF. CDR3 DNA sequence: TGTGCCTGGGGCGGGAGCTCCTACAATGAGCAGTTCTTC.

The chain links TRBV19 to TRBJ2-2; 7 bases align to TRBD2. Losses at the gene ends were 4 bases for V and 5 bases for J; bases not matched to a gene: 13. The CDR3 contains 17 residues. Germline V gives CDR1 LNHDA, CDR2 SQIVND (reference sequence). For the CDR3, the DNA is TGTGCCAGTAGTACCCCGAAAGGGGCGGGAGAGACCGGGGAGCTGTTTTTT. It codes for CASSTPKGAGETGELFF.

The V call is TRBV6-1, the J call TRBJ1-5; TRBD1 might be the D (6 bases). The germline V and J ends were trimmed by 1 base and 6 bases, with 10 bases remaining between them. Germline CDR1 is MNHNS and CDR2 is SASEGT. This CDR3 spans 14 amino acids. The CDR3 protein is CASSEDRAGQPQHF. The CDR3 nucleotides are TGTGCCAGCAGTGAAGACAGGGCGGGTCAGCCCCAGCATTTT.

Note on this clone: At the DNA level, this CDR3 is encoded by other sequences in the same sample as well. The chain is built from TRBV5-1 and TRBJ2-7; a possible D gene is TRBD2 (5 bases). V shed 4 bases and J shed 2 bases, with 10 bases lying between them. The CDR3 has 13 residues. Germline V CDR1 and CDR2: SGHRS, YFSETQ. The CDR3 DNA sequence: TGCGCCAGCAGCCTCGGACTGACCTACGAGCAGTACTTC. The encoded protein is CASSLGLTYEQYF.

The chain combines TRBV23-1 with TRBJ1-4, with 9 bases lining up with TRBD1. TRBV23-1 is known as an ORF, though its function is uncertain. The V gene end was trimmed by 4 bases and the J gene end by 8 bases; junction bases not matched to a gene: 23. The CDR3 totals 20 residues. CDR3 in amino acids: CASSPRPPGTGTILCEKLFF. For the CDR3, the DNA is TGCGCCAGCAGTCCGCGCCCCCCCGGGACAGGGACCATCCTGTGCGAAAAACTGTTTTTT.

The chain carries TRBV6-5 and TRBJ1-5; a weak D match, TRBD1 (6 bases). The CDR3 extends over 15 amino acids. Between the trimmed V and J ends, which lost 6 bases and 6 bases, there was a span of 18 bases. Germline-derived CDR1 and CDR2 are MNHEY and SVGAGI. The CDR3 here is CASRQSGAPSQPQHF. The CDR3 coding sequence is TGTGCCAGCAGACAGTCAGGGGCCCCCTCTCAGCCCCAGCATTTT.

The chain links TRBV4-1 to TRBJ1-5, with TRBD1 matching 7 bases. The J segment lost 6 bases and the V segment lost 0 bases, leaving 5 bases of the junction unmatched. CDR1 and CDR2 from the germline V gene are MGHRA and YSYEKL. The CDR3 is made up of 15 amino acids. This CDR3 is CASSQDDRAIQPQHF. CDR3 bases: TGCGCCAGCAGCCAAGACGACAGGGCGATTCAGCCCCAGCATTTT.

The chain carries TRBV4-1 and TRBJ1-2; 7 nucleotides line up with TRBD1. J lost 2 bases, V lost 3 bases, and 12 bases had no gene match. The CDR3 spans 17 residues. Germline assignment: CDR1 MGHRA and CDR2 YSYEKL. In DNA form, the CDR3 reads TGCGCCAGCAGCCATTTTTTTAGAGACAGGGTCAACTATGGCTACACCTTC. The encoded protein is CASSHFFRDRVNYGYTF.

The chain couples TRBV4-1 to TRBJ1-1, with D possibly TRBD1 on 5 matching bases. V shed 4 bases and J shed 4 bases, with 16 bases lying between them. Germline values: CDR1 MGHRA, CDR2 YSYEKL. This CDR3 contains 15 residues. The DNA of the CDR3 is TGCGCCAGCAGCCTGGGGACCCGGGGGGGCACTGAAGCTTTCTTT. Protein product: CASSLGTRGGTEAFF.

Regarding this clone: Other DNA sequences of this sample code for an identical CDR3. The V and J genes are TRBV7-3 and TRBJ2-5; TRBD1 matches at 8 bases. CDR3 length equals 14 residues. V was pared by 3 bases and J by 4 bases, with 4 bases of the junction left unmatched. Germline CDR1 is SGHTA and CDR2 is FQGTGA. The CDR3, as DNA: TGTGCCAGCAGCTTGACCGGACAGGGAGAGACCCAGTACTTC. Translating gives CASSLTGQGETQYF.

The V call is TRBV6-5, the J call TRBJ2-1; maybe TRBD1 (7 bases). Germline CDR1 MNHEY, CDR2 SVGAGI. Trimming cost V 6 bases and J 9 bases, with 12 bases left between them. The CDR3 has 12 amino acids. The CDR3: CASSRGEGEQFF. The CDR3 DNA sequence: TGTGCCAGCAGCAGGGGGGAAGGTGAGCAGTTCTTC.

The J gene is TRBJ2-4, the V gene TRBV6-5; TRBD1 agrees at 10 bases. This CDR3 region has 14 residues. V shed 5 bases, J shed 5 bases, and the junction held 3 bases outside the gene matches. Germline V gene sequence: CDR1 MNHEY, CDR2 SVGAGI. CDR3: CASSTTGGQNIQYF. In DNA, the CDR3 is TGTGCCAGCAGTACGACAGGGGGCCAAAACATTCAGTACTTC.

The CDR3 spells CASTGFDEAFF. The CDR3 DNA follows: TGTGCCAGCACCGGGTTCGATGAAGCTTTCTTT. This chain links TRBV6-5 with TRBJ1-1; no clear D. The CDR3 length is 11 residues. The V gene's germline CDR1 is MNHEY and CDR2 SVGAGI. The V and J ends lost 7 bases and 7 bases respectively, with 10 bases between them.

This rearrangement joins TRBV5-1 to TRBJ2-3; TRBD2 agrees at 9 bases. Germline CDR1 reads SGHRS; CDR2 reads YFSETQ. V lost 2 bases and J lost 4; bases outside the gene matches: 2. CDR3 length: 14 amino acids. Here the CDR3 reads CASSLAGGADTQYF. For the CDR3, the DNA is TGCGCCAGCAGCTTAGCGGGGGGCGCAGATACGCAGTATTTT.

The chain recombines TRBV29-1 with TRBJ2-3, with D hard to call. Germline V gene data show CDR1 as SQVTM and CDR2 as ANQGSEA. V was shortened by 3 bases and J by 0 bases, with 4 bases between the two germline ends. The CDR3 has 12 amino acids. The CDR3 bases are TGCAGCGTTGACCCTAGCACAGATACGCAGTATTTT. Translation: CSVDPSTDTQYF.

In DNA form, the CDR3 reads TGCACCAGCAGCCGTGGGACAGGGGAACAGCCCCAGCATTTT. Protein sequence: CTSSRGTGEQPQHF. The chain links TRBV1 to TRBJ1-5; the D segment call TRBD1 is taken from the table without a DNA check. TRBV1 corresponds to a pseudogene. The CDR3 is 14 amino acids.

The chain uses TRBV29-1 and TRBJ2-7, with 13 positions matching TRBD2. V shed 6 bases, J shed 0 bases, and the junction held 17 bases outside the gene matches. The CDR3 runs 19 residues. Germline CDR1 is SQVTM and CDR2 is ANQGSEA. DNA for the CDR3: TGCAGCGTAGTTATTCTTTCCGGGACTAGCGGGATCCTCTCCTACGAGCAGTACTTC. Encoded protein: CSVVILSGTSGILSYEQYF.

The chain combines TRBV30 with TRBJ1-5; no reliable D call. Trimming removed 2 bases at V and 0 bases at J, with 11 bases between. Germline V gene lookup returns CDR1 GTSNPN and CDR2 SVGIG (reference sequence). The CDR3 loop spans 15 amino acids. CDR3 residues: CAWSRSEGSNQPQHF. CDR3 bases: TGTGCCTGGAGTAGGTCGGAGGGTAGCAATCAGCCCCAGCATTTT.

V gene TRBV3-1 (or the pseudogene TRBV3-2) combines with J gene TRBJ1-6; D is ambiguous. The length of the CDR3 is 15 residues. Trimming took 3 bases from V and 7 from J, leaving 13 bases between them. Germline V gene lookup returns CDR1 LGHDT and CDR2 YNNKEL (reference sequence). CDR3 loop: CASSHESPPNSPLHF. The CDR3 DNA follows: TGTGCCAGCAGCCACGAGAGCCCCCCAAATTCACCCCTCCACTTT.

The CDR3 DNA sequence: TGTGCCAGCAGTTATAGGACAGGGGCCTACGAGCAGTACTTC. Protein: CASSYRTGAYEQYF. The chain has TRBV6-5 and TRBJ2-7; 9 bases fit TRBD1. Trimming cost V 3 bases and J 2 bases; bases outside gene matches: 2. Germline CDR1 MNHEY, CDR2 SVGAGI. The CDR3 contains 14 residues.